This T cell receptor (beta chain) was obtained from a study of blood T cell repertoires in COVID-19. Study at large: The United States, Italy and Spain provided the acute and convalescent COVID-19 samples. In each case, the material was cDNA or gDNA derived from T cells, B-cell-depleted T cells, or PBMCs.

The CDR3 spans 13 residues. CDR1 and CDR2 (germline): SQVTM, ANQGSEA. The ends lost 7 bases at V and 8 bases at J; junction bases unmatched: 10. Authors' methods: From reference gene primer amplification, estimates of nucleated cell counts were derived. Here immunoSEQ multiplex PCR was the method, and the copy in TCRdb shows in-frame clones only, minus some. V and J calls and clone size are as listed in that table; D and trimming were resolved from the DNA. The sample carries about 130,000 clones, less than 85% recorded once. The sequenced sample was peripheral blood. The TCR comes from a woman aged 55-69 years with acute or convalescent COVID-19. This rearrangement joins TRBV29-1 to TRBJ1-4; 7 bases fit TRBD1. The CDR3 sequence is CSARQGEGEKLFF. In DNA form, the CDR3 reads TGCAGCGCTAGACAGGGCGAAGGAGAAAAACTGTTTTTT.